The 25 T cell receptor beta chains below come from one sample, sequenced in a study of cytomegalovirus exposure and HLA in healthy donors. The PCR ran on 60 Vbeta and 13 Jbeta primers. Profiled with immunoSEQ multiplex PCR; TCRdb holds only in-frame clones, not every one. The sample contains under 200,000 clones, roughly 76% of which appear only once. Source material: PBMCs. These receptors came from a male donor in good health and CMV-seronegative.

The count of this clone is one. The chain joins TRBV6-1 to TRBJ1-2, with TRBD1 as a possible D gene (6 bases). The V end lost 6 bases, the J end lost 1 base, and 12 bases lay between the germline ends. The CDR3 covers 14 residues. Germline loops: CDR1 MNHNS, CDR2 SASEGT. The CDR3: CASRHRDYNYGYTF. The CDR3 bases are TGTGCCAGCAGACACAGGGACTATAACTATGGCTACACCTTC.

This sequence joins TRBV19 and TRBJ1-1; D is ambiguous. The germline gives CDR1 LNHDA, CDR2 SQIVND (reference sequence). Trimming removed 7 bases at V and 1 base at J, with 10 bases between. This CDR3 has 13 residues. The CDR3 coding sequence is TGTGCCAGTACGGGGTTGGGGAACACTGAAGCTTTCTTT. Translated: CASTGLGNTEAFF.

The rearrangement links TRBV9 to TRBJ2-5; unclear D gene. The CDR3 totals 14 residues. Germline CDR1 and CDR2: SGDLS and YYNGEE. The ends were cut back, 0 bases at V and 5 bases at J, with 11 bases in the middle. DNA for the CDR3: TGTGCCAGCAGCGTAGGATGGCGTAGCGAGACCCAGTACTTC. This codes for CASSVGWRSETQYF.

The genes are TRBV27 and TRBJ1-1; maybe TRBD1 (6 bases). V was trimmed by 2 bases and J by 3 bases, leaving 10 bases between them. The germline gives CDR1 MNHEY, CDR2 SMNVEV (reference sequence). This CDR3 is 14 amino acids long. DNA for the CDR3: TGTGCCAGCAGTTTAGGGGGCGAGGACACTGAAGCTTTCTTT. Protein product: CASSLGGEDTEAFF.

Comments on this clone: Germline is not matched at one junction end, which may reflect a read error. The gene calls are TRBV5-1 and TRBJ2-6; D might be TRBD1 (6 bases). The CDR3 length is 16 residues. Germline values: CDR1 SGHRS, CDR2 YFSETQ. CDR3: CASSRTGFSGANGLTF. The CDR3 nucleotides read TGCGCCAGCAGCCGTACAGGGTTCTCTGGGGCCAACGGCCTGACTTTC. Full variable domain (missing parts from reference TRBV5-1 and TRBJ2-6): KAGVTQTPRYLIKTRGQQVTLSCSPISGHRSVSWYQQTPGQGLQFLFEYFSETQRNKGNFPGRFSGRQFSNSRSEMNVSTLELGDSALYLCASSRTGFSGANGLTFGAGSRLTVL.

This sequence joins TRBV6-1 and TRBJ2-6; 8 nucleotides match TRBD1. Germline assignment: CDR1 MNHNS and CDR2 SASEGT. The CDR3 is made up of 15 amino acids. The ends lost 7 bases at V and 2 bases at J; junction bases unmatched: 4. The CDR3 sequence is CASTFRGPGANVLTF. The CDR3 nucleotides are TGTGCCAGCACCTTCAGGGGGCCTGGGGCCAACGTCCTGACTTTC.

This clone was counted only a few times. The rearrangement links TRBV5-1 to TRBJ1-4; a possible D gene is TRBD1 (5 bases). V dropped 6 bases and J dropped 7 bases, with 19 bases sitting between them. The CDR3 consists of 15 residues. Germline-derived CDR1 and CDR2 are SGHRS and YFSETQ. This CDR3 is CASKAQGDYGEKLFF. DNA for the CDR3: TGCGCCAGCAAAGCCCAGGGTGATTATGGTGAAAAACTGTTTTTT.

In its sample, this clone was seen once. This sequence joins TRBV7-6 and TRBJ2-7; TRBD1 might be the D (5 bases). The V gene lost 3 bases and the J gene lost 3 bases, with 12 bases spanning the gap. This CDR3 is built from 14 residues. The V gene's germline CDR1 is SGHVS and CDR2 FNYEAQ. CDR3 sequence: CASSFPDRDYEQYF. As DNA, the CDR3 is TGTGCCAGCAGCTTCCCCGACAGAGACTACGAGCAGTACTTC.

The rearrangement uses TRBV5-1 and TRBJ2-5; 9 bases fit TRBD2. The CDR3 extends over 17 amino acids. Germline V lookup: CDR1 SGHRS, CDR2 YFSETQ. V shed 2 bases and J 0 bases; nucleotides not matched to a gene: 8. The CDR3 DNA reads as TGCGCCAGCAGCTTTCGGGGACTAGCAGGTTACCAAGAGACCCAGTACTTC. It encodes CASSFRGLAGYQETQYF.

The CDR3 is CASRSGGNTEAFF. In DNA form, the CDR3 reads TGTGCCAGCAGATCAGGGGGGAACACTGAAGCTTTCTTT. The J gene is TRBJ1-1, the V gene TRBV6-1; 7 bases map to TRBD1. Germline V gene lookup returns CDR1 MNHNS and CDR2 SASEGT. The J segment lost 1 base and the V segment lost 6 bases, leaving 2 bases of the junction unmatched. CDR3 size: 13 residues.

This clone was seen a few times. The V call is TRBV5-4, the J call TRBJ1-1; 9 bases are shared with TRBD1. The CDR3 contains 15 residues. Germline CDR1 SGHNT, CDR2 YYREEE (reference sequence). J lost 2 bases, V lost 4 bases, and 6 bases had no gene match. CDR3 region: CASSSSTGGNTEAFF. CDR3 sequence (DNA): TGTGCCAGCAGCAGCTCGACAGGGGGAAACACTGAAGCTTTCTTT.

Here the CDR3 reads CALEGVGYTF. CDR3 DNA: TGTGCCTTAGAAGGGGTTGGCTACACCTTC. V is TRBV7-9 and J is TRBJ1-2, with D possibly matching TRBD1 (5 bases). CDR1 SEHNR and CDR2 FQNEAQ come from the germline V gene (reference sequence). The V gene lost 11 bases and the J gene lost 7 bases, with 11 bases spanning the gap. This CDR3 spans 10 amino acids.

V is TRBV5-5 and J is TRBJ2-2; 7 nucleotides line up with TRBD2. Germline lookup yields CDR1 SGHKS and CDR2 YYEKEE (reference sequence). V gave up 6 bases and J gave up 6 bases; unmatched junction bases: 14. The CDR3 has 16 amino acids. The CDR3 is CASNPRERGGSGELFF. The CDR3 region has the DNA TGTGCCAGCAACCCTAGGGAGCGGGGAGGCTCCGGGGAGCTGTTTTTT.

The chain carries TRBV6-5 and TRBJ1-6; 10 nucleotides line up with TRBD1. The germline gives CDR1 MNHEY, CDR2 SVGAGI. CDR3 length: 15 residues. V lost 4 bases to trimming and J lost 9 bases; unmatched junction nucleotides: 6. The CDR3 sequence: CASSWGTGDGSPLHF. The DNA of the CDR3 is TGTGCCAGCAGTTGGGGGACAGGGGATGGTTCACCCCTCCACTTT.

The chain combines TRBV5-4 with TRBJ2-1; no clear D. Trimming took 3 bases from V and 2 from J, leaving 12 bases between them. Germline-derived CDR1 and CDR2 are SGHNT and YYREEE (reference sequence). The CDR3 extends over 15 amino acids. The CDR3 DNA sequence: TGTGCCAGCAGCTCCGGGTACCTAACCTACAATGAGCAGTTCTTC. Translation: CASSSGYLTYNEQFF.

About this clone: A junction boundary mismatches the germline segment, possibly from a read error. The rearrangement uses TRBV7-9 and TRBJ2-3, with 13 bases fitting TRBD2. The germline gives CDR1 SEHNR, CDR2 FQNEAQ (reference sequence). CDR3 length: 17 amino acids. DNA of the CDR3: TGTTCCAGCAGCTTAGGGGCGGGACTAGCGGGGATGTCTGCGCAGTATTTT. Translating it yields CSSSLGAGLAGMSAQYF.

This chain connects TRBV28 to TRBJ2-1; TRBD2 matches at 8 bases. The ends lost 2 bases at V and 0 bases at J; junction bases unmatched: 0. Germline CDR1 is MDHEN and CDR2 is SYDVKM. This CDR3 comprises 15 residues. CDR3 DNA sequence: TGTGCCAGCAGTTTAGCGGGGGGCTCCTACAATGAGCAGTTCTTC. This gives the protein CASSLAGGSYNEQFF.

This chain links TRBV4-1 with TRBJ2-5, with 12 bases aligning to TRBD2. CDR3 length: 19 amino acids. Germline-derived CDR1 and CDR2 are MGHRA and YSYEKL. Trimming removed 0 bases from V and 4 bases from J; junction bases left unmatched: 12. CDR3 bases: TGCGCCAGCAGCCAAGATCGATCCCCCACTAGCGGGGGGCGAGAGACCCAGTACTTC. This encodes CASSQDRSPTSGGRETQYF.

This chain links TRBV11-2 with TRBJ2-1; weak D call: TRBD2 (7 bases). The CDR3 runs 17 residues. The V and J ends lost 5 bases and 0 bases respectively, with 17 bases between them. The germline V gene encodes CDR1 SGHAT and CDR2 FQNNGV. CDR3 sequence (DNA): TGTGCCAGCAGCAGATTTCTAGCGGACAGCTCCTACAATGAGCAGTTCTTC. Amino acid sequence: CASSRFLADSSYNEQFF.

The chain uses TRBV13 and TRBJ2-3, with 8 bases fitting TRBD1. Per germline, CDR1 PRHDT and CDR2 FYEKMQ (reference sequence). V lost 0 bases to trimming and J lost 7 bases; unmatched junction nucleotides: 3. The CDR3 contains 14 residues. The chain's CDR3 is CASSLGRGRYTQYF. For the CDR3, the DNA is TGTGCCAGCAGCTTAGGCAGGGGGCGGTATACGCAGTATTTT.

The rearrangement uses TRBV4-1 and TRBJ1-5; the D is unclear. The germline V gene encodes CDR1 MGHRA and CDR2 YSYEKL. The CDR3 length is 13 residues. Deletions cut 4 bases from V and 0 bases from J, with 4 bases between. The CDR3, as DNA: TGCGCCAGCAGCCGTCATAGCAATCAGCCCCAGCATTTT. Translated: CASSRHSNQPQHF.

This chain joins TRBV5-6 and TRBJ1-3, with D maybe TRBD1 (6 bases). The germline V gene has CDR1 SGHDT and CDR2 YYEEEE. The germline V and J ends were trimmed by 4 bases and 0 bases, with 14 bases remaining between them. CDR3 length: 16 residues. The CDR3 loop reads CASSLDRGFSGNTIYF. The CDR3 DNA reads TGTGCCAGCAGCCTGGACAGAGGGTTCTCTGGAAACACCATATATTTT.

The rearrangement joins TRBV2 to TRBJ1-5; 8 positions match TRBD1. Germline V gene data show CDR1 as SNHLY and CDR2 as FYNNEI. Trimming took 6 bases from V and 4 from J; bases not matched to a gene: 8. CDR3 length equals 15 residues. The CDR3 DNA is TGTGCCAGCAGCAGGGGGCTTCTTATAAATCAGCCCCAGCATTTT. Protein: CASSRGLLINQPQHF.

This clone was picked up a small number of times. The V call is TRBV7-7, the J call TRBJ1-4; perhaps TRBD1 as D (6 bases). Trimming took 5 bases from V and 7 from J, leaving 14 bases between them. There are 14 residues in the CDR3. Germline CDR1 reads SSHAT; CDR2 reads FNYEAQ (reference sequence). In nucleotides, the CDR3 is TGTGCCAGCAGCCGAGGGGGGGTGGCTGAAAAACTGTTTTTT. Its protein is CASSRGGVAEKLFF.

The chain employs TRBV5-1 and TRBJ2-7; 8 nucleotides line up with TRBD1. CDR3 length equals 15 residues. Looked up from germline, CDR1 is SGHRS and CDR2 is YFSETQ. The junction had 4 bases not matched to a gene; V was cut back by 0 bases and J by 2 bases. The CDR3: CASSLGQGIPYEQYF. In DNA, the CDR3 is TGCGCCAGCAGCTTGGGACAGGGGATCCCCTACGAGCAGTACTTC. Full variable domain (missing parts from reference TRBV5-1 and TRBJ2-7): KAGVTQTPRYLIKTRGQQVTLSCSPISGHRSVSWYQQTPGQGLQFLFEYFSETQRNKGNFPGRFSGRQFSNSRSEMNVSTLELGDSALYLCASSLGQGIPYEQYFGPGTRLTVT.